This T cell receptor beta chain was identified in a study of blood T cell repertoires in COVID-19. Per the germline V gene, CDR1 is LNHNV and CDR2 is YYDKDF (reference sequence). V lost 6 bases and J lost 7, with 12 bases in between. The length of the CDR3 is 13 residues. Assay: immunoSEQ multiplex PCR; the TCRdb copy retains only in-frame clones and omits some. The profile shows just over 150,000 clones, approximately 88% of them singletons. Sequenced input: PBMCs or T cells enriched from blood (not recorded which). The sequence derives from a woman aged 50 to 60 who had recovered from COVID-19. The chain employs TRBV15 and TRBJ1-4; D not certain. The CDR3 DNA is TGTGCCACCAGGGACCCAGAGGGTGAAAAACTGTTTTTT. Protein sequence: CATRDPEGEKLFF.